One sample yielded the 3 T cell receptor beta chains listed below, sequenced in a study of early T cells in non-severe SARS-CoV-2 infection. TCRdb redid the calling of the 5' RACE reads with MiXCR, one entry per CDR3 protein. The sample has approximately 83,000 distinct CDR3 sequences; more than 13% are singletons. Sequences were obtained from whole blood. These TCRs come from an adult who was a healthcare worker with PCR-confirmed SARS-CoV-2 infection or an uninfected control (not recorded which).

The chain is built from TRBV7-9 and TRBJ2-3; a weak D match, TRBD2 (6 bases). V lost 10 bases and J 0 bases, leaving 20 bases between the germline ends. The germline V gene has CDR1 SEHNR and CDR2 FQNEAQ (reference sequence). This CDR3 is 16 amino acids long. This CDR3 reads CATAGPPGTSTDTQYF. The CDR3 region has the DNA TGTGCCACCGCTGGCCCGCCCGGGACTAGCACAGATACGCAGTATTTT.

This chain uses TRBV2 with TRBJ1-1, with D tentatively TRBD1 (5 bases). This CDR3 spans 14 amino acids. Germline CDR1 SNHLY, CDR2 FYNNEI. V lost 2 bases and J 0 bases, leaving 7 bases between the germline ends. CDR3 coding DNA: TGTGCCAGCAGTGAACGGGGACTGAACACTGAAGCTTTCTTT. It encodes CASSERGLNTEAFF.

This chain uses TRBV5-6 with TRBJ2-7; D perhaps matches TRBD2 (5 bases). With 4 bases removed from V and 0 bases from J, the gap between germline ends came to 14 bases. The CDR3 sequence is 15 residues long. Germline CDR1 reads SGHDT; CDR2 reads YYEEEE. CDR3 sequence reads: CASSGTDWSSYEQYF. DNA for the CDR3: TGTGCCAGCAGCGGTACGGACTGGAGCTCCTACGAGCAGTACTTC.